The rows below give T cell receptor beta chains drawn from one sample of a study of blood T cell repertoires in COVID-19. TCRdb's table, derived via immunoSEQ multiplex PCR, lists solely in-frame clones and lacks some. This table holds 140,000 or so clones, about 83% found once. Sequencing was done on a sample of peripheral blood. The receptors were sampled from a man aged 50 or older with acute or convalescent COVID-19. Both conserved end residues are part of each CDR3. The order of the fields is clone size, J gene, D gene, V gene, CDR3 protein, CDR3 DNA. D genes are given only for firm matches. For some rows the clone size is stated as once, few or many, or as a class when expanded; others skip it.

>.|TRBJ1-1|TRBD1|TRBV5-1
CASSLIDRGNTEAFF
TGCGCCAGCAGCCTAATTGACAGGGGGAACACTGAAGCTTTCTTT
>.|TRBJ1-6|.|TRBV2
CASTLGGAYNNSPLHF
TGTGCCAGCACCTTGGGGGGGGCGTATAATAATTCACCCCTCCACTTT
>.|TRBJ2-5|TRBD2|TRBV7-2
CASGSTSGGQETQYF
TGTGCCAGCGGATCGACTAGCGGGGGCCAAGAGACCCAGTACTTC
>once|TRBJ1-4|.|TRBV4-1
CASSQVGGGGEKLFF
TGCGCCAGCAGCCAAGTTGGAGGGGGGGGTGAAAAACTGTTTTTT
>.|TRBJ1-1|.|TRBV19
CASSISYRERTEAFF
TGTGCCAGTAGTATCTCTTACCGGGAGAGAACTGAAGCTTTCTTT
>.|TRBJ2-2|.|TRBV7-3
CASSLTAPLEGGVYGELFF
TGTGCCAGCAGCTTAACAGCCCCCCTAGAGGGGGGGGTATACGGGGAGCTGTTTTTT
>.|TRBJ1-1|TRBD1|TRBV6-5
CASTRKAGGAVFAFF
TGTGCCAGCACAAGAAAGGCAGGGGGCGCCGTCTTCGCTTTCTTT
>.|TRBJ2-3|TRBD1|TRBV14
CASSLGQGTTQYF
TGTGCCAGCAGCCTCGGACAGGGGACGACGCAGTATTTT
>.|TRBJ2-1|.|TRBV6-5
CASTPPGQGGEQFF
TGTGCCAGCACCCCACCAGGGCAGGGGGGTGAGCAGTTCTTC
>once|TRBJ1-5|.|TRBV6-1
CASSEARGSQPQHF
TGTGCCAGCAGTGAAGCGCGGGGCAGTCAGCCCCAGCATTTT
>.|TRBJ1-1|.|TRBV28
CASSTGGLVNTEAFF
TGTGCCAGCAGCACCGGAGGGCTCGTGAACACTGAAGCTTTCTTT
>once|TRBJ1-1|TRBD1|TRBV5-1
CASMMTGGGTEAFF
TGCGCCAGCATGATGACAGGGGGCGGCACTGAAGCTTTCTTT
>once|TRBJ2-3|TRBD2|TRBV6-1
CASSELAGSSDTQYF
TGTGCCAGCAGTGAACTAGCGGGGTCCTCAGATACGCAGTATTTT
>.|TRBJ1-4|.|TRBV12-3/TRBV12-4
CASSRGGQLFF
TGTGCCAGCAGTCGGGGGGGACAACTGTTTTTT
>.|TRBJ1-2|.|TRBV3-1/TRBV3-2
CASRDSFSNYGYTF
TGTGCCAGCCGGGACTCCTTTTCTAACTATGGCTACACCTTC
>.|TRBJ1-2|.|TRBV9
CASSVAGNYGYTF
TGTGCCAGCAGCGTAGCAGGGAACTATGGCTACACCTTC
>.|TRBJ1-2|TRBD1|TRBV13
CASRRDRAGGYTF
TGTGCCAGCAGACGAGACAGGGCGGGTGGCTACACCTTC
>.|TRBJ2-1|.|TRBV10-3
CAISDDRQFYNEQFF
TGTGCCATCAGTGACGATAGACAGTTTTACAATGAGCAGTTCTTC
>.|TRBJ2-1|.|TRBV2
CASSDWQNEQFF
TGTGCCAGCAGTGACTGGCAGAATGAGCAGTTCTTC
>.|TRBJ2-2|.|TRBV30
CAWSLGLKTGELFF
TGTGCCTGGAGTCTGGGACTGAAAACCGGGGAGCTGTTTTTT